A selection of T cell receptor beta chains follows, all from one sample in a study of OX40 agonist ivuxolimab in advanced cancers. TCRdb's table, derived via immunoSEQ multiplex PCR, lists solely in-frame clones and lacks some. Of tens of thousands of clones listed, about 92% were seen once; the top ten hold over 6.5%. The sequences come from CD4+ or CD8+ T cells sorted from blood, collected in a trial of the OX40 agonist ivuxolimab. These receptors all stem from an adult with an advanced solid tumor such as melanoma, head and neck, liver or kidney cancer. The CDR3 runs from the conserved cysteine through the conserved F or W. For some rows the clone size is stated as once, few or many, or as a class when expanded; others skip it.

clone_size j_call v_call cdr3_aa
NA TRBJ1-6 TRBV9 CASTPGQGLNSPLHF
NA TRBJ1-2 TRBV27 CASSLYVGANYGYTF
NA TRBJ1-5 TRBV9 CASSVEGGGPQHF
NA TRBJ2-7 TRBV27 CASSLPGGYEQYF
NA TRBJ2-1 TRBV19 CASSRGGSYNEQFF
NA TRBJ1-4 TRBV7-9 CASSPRGRDEKLFF
NA TRBJ2-1 TRBV25-1 CAVHHDEQFF
NA TRBJ1-2 TRBV7-9 CASSLPAVGFGGYGYTF
NA TRBJ1-5 TRBV9 CASSVVAGLGGNQPQHF
many TRBJ1-1 TRBV5-6 CASSLATAFSEAFF
NA TRBJ1-1 TRBV6-1 CASSAPRTGNTEAFF
NA TRBJ2-1 TRBV10-3 CAISEKTRTYNEQFF
once TRBJ2-5 TRBV4-1 CASSPGPDQETQYF
NA TRBJ2-3 TRBV4-1 CASSPSGEIITDTQYF
NA TRBJ2-2 TRBV29-1 CSVVLTGTGELFF
NA TRBJ1-3 TRBV4-2 CASSQDREGVSGNTIYF
NA TRBJ1-4 TRBV28 CASSLVLGPTTNEKLFF
NA TRBJ1-1 TRBV27 CASSLQGHLTAFF
once TRBJ2-7 TRBV6-5 CASSYGSGHTYEQYF
NA TRBJ1-4 TRBV5-1 CASSLSETDEKLFF
NA TRBJ1-1 TRBV27 CASRRQGIMNTEAFF
NA TRBJ2-7 TRBV19 CASSKGQGDLYEQYF
NA TRBJ1-1 TRBV5-1 CASSLGTEAFF
NA TRBJ1-2 TRBV6-1 CASSEDEGVYGYTF
NA TRBJ2-3 TRBV7-6 CASSSPTSGGSDTQYF
NA TRBJ2-2 TRBV5-6 CASSWGPTGELFF
NA TRBJ1-3 TRBV15 CATSRPKKTGSGNTIYF
NA TRBJ2-2 TRBV10-2 CASSGTGERVWGARNTGELFF
NA TRBJ2-6 TRBV19 CASSPDPGANVLTF
NA TRBJ2-7 TRBV7-9 CASSFRRGTRSSYEQYF
NA TRBJ2-3 TRBV5-1 CASGWSTDTQYF
NA TRBJ2-2 TRBV7-9 CASSSSGTPTGELFF
NA TRBJ1-2 TRBV5-1 CASSLLTGINYGYTF
NA TRBJ1-5 TRBV15 CATSVRDSNQPQHF
NA TRBJ2-7 TRBV27 CASSAGRIMEQYF
NA TRBJ1-1 TRBV7-6 CASSPLGGLYMNTEAFF